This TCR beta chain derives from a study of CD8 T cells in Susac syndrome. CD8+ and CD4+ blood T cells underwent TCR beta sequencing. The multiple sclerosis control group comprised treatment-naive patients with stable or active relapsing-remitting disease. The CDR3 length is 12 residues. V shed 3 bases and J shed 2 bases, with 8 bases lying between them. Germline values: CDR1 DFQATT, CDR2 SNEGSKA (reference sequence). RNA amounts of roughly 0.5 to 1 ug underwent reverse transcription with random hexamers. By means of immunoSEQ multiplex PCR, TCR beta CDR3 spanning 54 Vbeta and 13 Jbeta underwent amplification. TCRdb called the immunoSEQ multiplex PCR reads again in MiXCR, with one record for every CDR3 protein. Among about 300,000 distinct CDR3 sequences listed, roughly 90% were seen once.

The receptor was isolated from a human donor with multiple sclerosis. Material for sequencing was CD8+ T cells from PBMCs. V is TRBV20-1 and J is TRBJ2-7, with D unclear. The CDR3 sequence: CSARTDTYEQYF. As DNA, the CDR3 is TGCAGTGCTAGGACCGACACCTACGAGCAGTACTTC.